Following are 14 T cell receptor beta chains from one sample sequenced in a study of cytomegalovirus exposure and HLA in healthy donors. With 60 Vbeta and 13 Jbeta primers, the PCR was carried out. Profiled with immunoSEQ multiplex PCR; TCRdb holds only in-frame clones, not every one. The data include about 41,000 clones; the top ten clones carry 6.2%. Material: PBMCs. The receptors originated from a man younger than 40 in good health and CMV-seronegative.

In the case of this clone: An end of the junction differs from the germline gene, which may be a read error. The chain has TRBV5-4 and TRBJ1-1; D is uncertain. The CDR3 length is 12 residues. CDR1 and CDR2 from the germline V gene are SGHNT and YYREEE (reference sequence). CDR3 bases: TGTGCCAGCAGATTGGGAGCAACTGAAGCTTTCTTT. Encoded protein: CASRLGATEAFF. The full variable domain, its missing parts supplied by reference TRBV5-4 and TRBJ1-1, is ETGVTQSPTHLIKTRGQQVTLRCSSQSGHNTVSWYQQALGQGPQFIFQYYREEENGRGNFPPRFSGLQFPNYSSELNVNALELDDSALYLCASRLGATEAFFGQGTRLTVV.

The CDR3 region has the DNA TGTGCCAGCAGTGGATCAACAGGGGTCGGGTACGAGCAGTACTTC. It is translated as CASSGSTGVGYEQYF. J is TRBJ2-7 and V is TRBV2; the match to TRBD1 covers 7 bases. The CDR3 totals 15 residues. Trimming took 4 bases from V and 4 from J; bases not matched to a gene: 10. CDR1 is SNHLY, CDR2 FYNNEI, per germline.

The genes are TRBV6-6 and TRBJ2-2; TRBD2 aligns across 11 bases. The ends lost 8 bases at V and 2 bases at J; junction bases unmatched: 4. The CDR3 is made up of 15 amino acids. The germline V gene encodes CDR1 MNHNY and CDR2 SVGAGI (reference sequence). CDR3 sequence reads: CASHTSGGNTGELFF. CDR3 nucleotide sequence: TGTGCCAGCCACACTAGCGGGGGTAACACCGGGGAGCTGTTTTTT.

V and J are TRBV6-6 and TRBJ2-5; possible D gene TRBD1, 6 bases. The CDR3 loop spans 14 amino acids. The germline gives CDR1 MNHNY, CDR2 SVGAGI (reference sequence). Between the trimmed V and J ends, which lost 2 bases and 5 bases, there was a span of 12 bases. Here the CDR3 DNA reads TGTGCCAGCAGTTACGAGGGGGTAGGGGAGACCCAGTACTTC. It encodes CASSYEGVGETQYF.

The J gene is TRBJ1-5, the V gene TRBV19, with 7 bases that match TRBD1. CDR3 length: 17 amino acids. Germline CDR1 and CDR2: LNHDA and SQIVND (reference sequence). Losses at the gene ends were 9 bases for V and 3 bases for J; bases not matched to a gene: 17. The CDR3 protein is CARVVYFGTDDNQPQHF. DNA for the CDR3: TGTGCCAGAGTAGTTTACTTCGGGACAGACGACAATCAGCCCCAGCATTTT.

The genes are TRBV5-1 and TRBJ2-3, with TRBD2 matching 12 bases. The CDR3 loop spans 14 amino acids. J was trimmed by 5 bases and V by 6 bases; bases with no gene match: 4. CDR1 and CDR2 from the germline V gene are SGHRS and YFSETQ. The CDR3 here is CASTLAGGIDTQYF. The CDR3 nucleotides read TGCGCCAGCACACTAGCGGGGGGCATAGATACGCAGTATTTT. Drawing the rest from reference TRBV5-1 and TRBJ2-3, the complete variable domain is KAGVTQTPRYLIKTRGQQVTLSCSPISGHRSVSWYQQTPGQGLQFLFEYFSETQRNKGNFPGRFSGRQFSNSRSEMNVSTLELGDSALYLCASTLAGGIDTQYFGPGTRLTVL.

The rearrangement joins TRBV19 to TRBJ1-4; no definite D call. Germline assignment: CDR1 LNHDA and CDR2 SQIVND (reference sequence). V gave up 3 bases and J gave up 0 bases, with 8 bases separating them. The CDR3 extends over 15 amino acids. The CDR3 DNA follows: TGTGCCAGTAGTATTCTACCCACAACTAATGAAAAACTGTTTTTT. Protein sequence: CASSILPTTNEKLFF.

CDR3 protein: CASGGLQRGGETQYF. Written as DNA, the CDR3 is TGTGCCAGCGGAGGGCTACAGCGGGGGGGAGAGACCCAGTACTTC. The chain recombines TRBV5-6 with TRBJ2-5; 10 positions agree with TRBD2. The J segment lost 4 bases and the V segment lost 7 bases, leaving 10 bases of the junction unmatched. Germline CDR1 and CDR2: SGHDT and YYEEEE. This CDR3 comprises 15 residues. The full variable domain, its missing parts supplied by reference TRBV5-6 and TRBJ2-5, is DAGVTQSPTHLIKTRGQQVTLRCSPKSGHDTVSWYQQALGQGPQFIFQYYEEEERQRGNFPDRFSGHQFPNYSSELNVNALLLGDSALYLCASGGLQRGGETQYFGPGTRLLVL.

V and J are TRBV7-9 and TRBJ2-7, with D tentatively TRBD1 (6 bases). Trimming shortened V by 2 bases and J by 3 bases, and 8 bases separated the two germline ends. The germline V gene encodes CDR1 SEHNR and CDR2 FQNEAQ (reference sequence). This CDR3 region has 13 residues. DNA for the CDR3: TGTGCCAGCAGCTTAAGAGGGGGCTACGAGCAGTACTTC. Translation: CASSLRGGYEQYF.

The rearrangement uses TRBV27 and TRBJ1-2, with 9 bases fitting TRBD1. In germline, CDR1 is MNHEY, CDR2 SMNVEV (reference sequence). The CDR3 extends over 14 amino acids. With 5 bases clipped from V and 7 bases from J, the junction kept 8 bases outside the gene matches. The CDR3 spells CASSPNRGLGGYTF. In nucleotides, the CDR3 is TGTGCCAGCAGTCCGAACAGGGGGCTAGGTGGCTACACCTTC.

CDR3 in DNA: TGCGCCAGCAGTGGGTTCCCGGGTCAGCCCCAGCATTTT. Translated: CASSGFPGQPQHF. This chain links TRBV10-2 with TRBJ1-5; no definite D call. Germline assignment: CDR1 WSHSY and CDR2 SAAADI. This CDR3 comprises 13 residues. V was clipped by 4 bases and J by 6 bases, with 10 bases between them.

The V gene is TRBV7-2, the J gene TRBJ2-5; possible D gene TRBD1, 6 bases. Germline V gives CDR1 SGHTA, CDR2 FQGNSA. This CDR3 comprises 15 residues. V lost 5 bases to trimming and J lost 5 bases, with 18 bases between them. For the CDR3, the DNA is TGTGCCAGCAGCCTAGGACAGTCGCCTATGGAGACCCAGTACTTC. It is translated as CASSLGQSPMETQYF.

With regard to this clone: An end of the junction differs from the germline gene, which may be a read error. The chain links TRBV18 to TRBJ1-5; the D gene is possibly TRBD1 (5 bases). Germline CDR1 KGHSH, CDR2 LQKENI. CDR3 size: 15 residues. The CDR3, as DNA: TGTGCCAGCTCACCAGGGAGAGGGGAGGGGCAGCACCAGCATTTT. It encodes CASSPGRGEGQHQHF.

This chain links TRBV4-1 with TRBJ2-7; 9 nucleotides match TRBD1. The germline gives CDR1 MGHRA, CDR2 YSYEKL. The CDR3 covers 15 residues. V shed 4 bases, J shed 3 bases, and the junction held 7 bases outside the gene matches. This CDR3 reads CASSPPRTGVYEQYF. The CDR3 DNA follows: TGCGCCAGCAGCCCCCCGAGGACAGGGGTCTACGAGCAGTACTTC.